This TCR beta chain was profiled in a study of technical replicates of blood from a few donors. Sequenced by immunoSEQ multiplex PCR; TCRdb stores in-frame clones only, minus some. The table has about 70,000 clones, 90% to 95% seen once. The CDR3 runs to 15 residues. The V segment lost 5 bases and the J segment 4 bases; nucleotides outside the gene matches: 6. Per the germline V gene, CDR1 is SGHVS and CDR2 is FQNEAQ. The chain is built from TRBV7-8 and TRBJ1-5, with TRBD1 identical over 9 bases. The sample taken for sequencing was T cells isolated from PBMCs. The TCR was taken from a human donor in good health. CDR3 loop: CASSAWDRVNQPQHF. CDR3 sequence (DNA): TGTGCCAGCAGCGCCTGGGACAGGGTGAATCAGCCCCAGCATTTT.